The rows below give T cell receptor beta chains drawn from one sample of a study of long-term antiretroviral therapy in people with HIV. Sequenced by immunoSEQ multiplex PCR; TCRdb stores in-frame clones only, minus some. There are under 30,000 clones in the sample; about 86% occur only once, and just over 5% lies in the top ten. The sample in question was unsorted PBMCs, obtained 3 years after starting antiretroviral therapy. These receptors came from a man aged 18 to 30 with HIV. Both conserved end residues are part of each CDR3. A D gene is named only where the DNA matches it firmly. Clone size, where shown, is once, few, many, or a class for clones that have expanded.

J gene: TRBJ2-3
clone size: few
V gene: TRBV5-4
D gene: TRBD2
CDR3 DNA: TGTGCCAGCAGCTTGAGGCTAGCGGGGGGCCCCACAGATACGCAGTATTTT
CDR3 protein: CASSLRLAGGPTDTQYF

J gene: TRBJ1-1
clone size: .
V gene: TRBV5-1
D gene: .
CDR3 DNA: TGCGCCAGCAGCTGGGGGGGGGAAGCTTTCTTT
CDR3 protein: CASSWGGEAFF

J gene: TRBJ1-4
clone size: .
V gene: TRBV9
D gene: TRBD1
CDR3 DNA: TGTGCCAGCAGCGTAGGGCTCCGGACAGGGGACGAAAAACTGTTTTTT
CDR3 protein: CASSVGLRTGDEKLFF

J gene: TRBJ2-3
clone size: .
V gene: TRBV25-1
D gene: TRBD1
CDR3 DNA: TGTGCCAGCAGCCCAGGGACAGGGGCGATCACAGATACGCAGTATTTT
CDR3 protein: CASSPGTGAITDTQYF

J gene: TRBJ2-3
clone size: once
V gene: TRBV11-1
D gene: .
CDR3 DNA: TGTGCCAGCAGCTCCGGGCAGGTGGCAGATACGCAGTATTTT
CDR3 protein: CASSSGQVADTQYF

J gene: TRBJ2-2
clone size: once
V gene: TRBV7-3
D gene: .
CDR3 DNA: TGTGCCAGCAGCTCCACCGGGGAGCTGTTTTTT
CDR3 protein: CASSSTGELFF

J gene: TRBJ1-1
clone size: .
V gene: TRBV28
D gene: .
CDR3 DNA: TGTGCCAGCAGTTTCGGCAGTGAAGCTTTCTTT
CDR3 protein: CASSFGSEAFF

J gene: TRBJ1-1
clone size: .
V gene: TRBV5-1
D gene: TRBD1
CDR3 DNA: TGCGCCAGCAGCTGGACAGGGGACGTTGAAGCTTTCTTT
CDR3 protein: CASSWTGDVEAFF

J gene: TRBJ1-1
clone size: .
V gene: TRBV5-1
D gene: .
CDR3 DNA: TGCGCCAGCAGCTTAGCAGCTTTGGACACTGAAGCTTTCTTT
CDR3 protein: CASSLAALDTEAFF

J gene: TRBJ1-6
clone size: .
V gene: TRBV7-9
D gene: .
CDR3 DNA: TGTGCCAGCAGCTCCGGTGAGGGAGGTAATAATTCACCCCTCCACTTT
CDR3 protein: CASSSGEGGNNSPLHF

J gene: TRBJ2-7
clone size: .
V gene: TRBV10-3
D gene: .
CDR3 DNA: TGTGCCATCAGTGAGTCAGGACCGGTCACCTCCCACGAGCAGTACTTC
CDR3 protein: CAISESGPVTSHEQYF

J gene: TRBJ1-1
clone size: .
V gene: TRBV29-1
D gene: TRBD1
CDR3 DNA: TGCAGCCATACAGGGGGCGGGGTAGGGACTGAAGCTTTCTTT
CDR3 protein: CSHTGGGVGTEAFF

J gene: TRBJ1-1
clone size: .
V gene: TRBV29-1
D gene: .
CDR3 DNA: TGCAGCGTTGAAGACGGGTTCTTT
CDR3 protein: CSVEDGFF

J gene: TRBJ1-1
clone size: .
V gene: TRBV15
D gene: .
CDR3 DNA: TGTGCCACCAGCAGCGGACTGACCACTGAAGCTTTCTTT
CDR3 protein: CATSSGLTTEAFF

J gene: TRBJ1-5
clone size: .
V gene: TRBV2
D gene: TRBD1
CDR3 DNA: TGTGCCAGCAGTGAACTTGGGACAGGGGTAGTTAATCAGCCCCAGCATTTT
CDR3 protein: CASSELGTGVVNQPQHF

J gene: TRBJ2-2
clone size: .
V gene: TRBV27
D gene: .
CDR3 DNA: TGTGCCAGCACTGCTATTGGGACACCTAACACCGGGGAGCTGTTTTTT
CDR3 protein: CASTAIGTPNTGELFF

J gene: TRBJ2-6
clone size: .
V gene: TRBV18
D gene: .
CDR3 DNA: TGTGCCAGCTCACCTAGGGCCCTCTCTGGGGCCAACGTCCTGACTTTC
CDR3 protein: CASSPRALSGANVLTF

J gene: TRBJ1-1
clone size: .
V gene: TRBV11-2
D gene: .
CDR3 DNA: TGTGCCAGCAGCGGACAAATAAACACTGAAGCTTTCTTT
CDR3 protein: CASSGQINTEAFF

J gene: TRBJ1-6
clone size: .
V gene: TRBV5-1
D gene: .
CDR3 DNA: TGCGCCAGCAGCTTGGAAGGGGTGCGCACAACGGGGTCACCCCTCCACTTT
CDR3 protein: CASSLEGVRTTGSPLHF

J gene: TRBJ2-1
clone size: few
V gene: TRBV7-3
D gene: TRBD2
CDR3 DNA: TGTGCCAGCAGCTTATTGAGCGGGGGGCTCAATGAGCAGTTCTTC
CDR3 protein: CASSLLSGGLNEQFF

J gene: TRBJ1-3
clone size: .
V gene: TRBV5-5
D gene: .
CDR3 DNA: TGTGCCAGCAGCTTGCAGGGTCCCATATATTTT
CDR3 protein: CASSLQGPIYF

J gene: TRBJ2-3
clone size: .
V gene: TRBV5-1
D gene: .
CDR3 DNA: TGCGCCAGCAGCTTGGGCGCGGGCATAACAGATACGCAGTATTTT
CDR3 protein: CASSLGAGITDTQYF

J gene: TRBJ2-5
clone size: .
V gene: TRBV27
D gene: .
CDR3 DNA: TGTGCCAGCAGTTTGGGAGGGGGGGCGCACCCACTCCAAGAGACCCAGTACTTC
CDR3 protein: CASSLGGGAHPLQETQYF

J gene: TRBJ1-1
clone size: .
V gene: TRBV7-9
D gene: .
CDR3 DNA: TGTGCCAGCAGCCCACAGGGCACTGAAGCTTTCTTT
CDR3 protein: CASSPQGTEAFF

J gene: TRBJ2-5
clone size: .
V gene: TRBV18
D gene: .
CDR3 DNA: TGTGCCAGCTCACCACGAATTAGGAGGGAGAGAGAGACCCAGTACTTC
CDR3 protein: CASSPRIRRERETQYF

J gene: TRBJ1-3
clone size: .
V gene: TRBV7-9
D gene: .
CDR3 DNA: TGTGCCAGCAGCTTCCCCGAAGGAACAAGCCCTGGAAACACCATATATTTT
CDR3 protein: CASSFPEGTSPGNTIYF

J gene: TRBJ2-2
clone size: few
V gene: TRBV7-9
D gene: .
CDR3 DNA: TGTGCCAGCAGCTTAACCCCAGGGTCGGGGGACACCGGGGAGCTGTTTTTT
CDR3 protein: CASSLTPGSGDTGELFF

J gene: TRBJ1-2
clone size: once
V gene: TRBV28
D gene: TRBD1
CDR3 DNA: TGTGCCAGCAGTAACAGGGGTAGCTATGGCTACACCTTC
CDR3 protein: CASSNRGSYGYTF

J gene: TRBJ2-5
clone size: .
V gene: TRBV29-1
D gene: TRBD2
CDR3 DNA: TGCAGCGTTGCCCTAGCGGGGGAAGAGACCCAGTACTTC
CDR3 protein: CSVALAGEETQYF

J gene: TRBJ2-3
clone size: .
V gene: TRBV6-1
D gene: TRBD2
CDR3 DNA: TGTGCCAGCAGTGAAGGACTAGCGGGGGGAACTGCAGATACGCAGTATTTT
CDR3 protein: CASSEGLAGGTADTQYF

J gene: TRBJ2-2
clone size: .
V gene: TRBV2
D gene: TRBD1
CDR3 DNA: TGTGCCAGCAGAAGACAGGGAGACACCGGGGAGCTGTTTTTT
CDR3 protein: CASRRQGDTGELFF

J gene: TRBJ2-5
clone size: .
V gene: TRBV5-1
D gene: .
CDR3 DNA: TGCGCCAGCAGCTTGCAAGAGACCCAGTACTTC
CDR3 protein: CASSLQETQYF

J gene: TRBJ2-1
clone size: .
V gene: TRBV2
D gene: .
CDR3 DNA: TGTGCCAGCAGTGCTAGTAGGTACTCCTACAATGAGCAGTTCTTC
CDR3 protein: CASSASRYSYNEQFF

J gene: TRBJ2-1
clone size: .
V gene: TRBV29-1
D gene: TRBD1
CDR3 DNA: TGCAGCGTTACCCGGGACAGCTTCTACAATGAGCAGTTCTTC
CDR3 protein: CSVTRDSFYNEQFF

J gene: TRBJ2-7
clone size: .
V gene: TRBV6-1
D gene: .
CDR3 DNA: TGTGCCAGCGGTGTGGGGTTGACGGGATTTGAAAGCTCCTACGAGCAGTACTTC
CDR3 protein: CASGVGLTGFESSYEQYF

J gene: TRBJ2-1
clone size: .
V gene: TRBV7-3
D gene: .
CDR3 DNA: TGTGCCAGCAGCGCAAATCCGGGACTTGTCTACAATGAGCAGTTCTTC
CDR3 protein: CASSANPGLVYNEQFF

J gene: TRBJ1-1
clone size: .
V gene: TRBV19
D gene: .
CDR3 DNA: TGTGCCAGCAGGGAGAACACTGAAGCTTTCTTT
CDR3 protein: CASRENTEAFF

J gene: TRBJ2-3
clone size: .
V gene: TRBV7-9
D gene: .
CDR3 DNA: TGTGCCAGCAGCTCCGCCGAGGGGCTCTCAGATACGCAGTATTTT
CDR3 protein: CASSSAEGLSDTQYF

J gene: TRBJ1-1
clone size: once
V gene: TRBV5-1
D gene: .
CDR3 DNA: TGCGCCAGCCGGGGACCCCCACCTGAAGCTTTCTTT
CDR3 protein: CASRGPPPEAFF

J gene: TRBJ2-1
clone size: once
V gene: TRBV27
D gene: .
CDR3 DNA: TGTGCCAGCAGTTTAGCGGGGAACTACAATGAGCAGTTCTTC
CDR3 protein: CASSLAGNYNEQFF

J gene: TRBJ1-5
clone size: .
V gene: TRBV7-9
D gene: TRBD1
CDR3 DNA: TGTGCCAGCAGCTTAGCCGGGACAGCGAACAATCAGCCCCAGCATTTT
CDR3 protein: CASSLAGTANNQPQHF

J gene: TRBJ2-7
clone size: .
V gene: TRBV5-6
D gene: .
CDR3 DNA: TGTGCCAGCGGACAGTACTCCTACGAGCAGTACTTC
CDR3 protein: CASGQYSYEQYF

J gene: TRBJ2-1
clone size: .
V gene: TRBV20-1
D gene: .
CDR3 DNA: TGCAGTGCTAGCCTGGATGAGCAGTTCTTC
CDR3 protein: CSASLDEQFF

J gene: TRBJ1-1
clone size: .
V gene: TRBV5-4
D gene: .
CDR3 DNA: TGTGCCAGCAGCACCCTGGCACAAATGAACACTGAAGCTTTCTTT
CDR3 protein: CASSTLAQMNTEAFF

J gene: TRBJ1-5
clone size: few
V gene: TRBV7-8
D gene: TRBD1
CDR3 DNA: TGTGCCAGCACCACGGACAGGAATATGCCCCAGCATTTT
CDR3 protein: CASTTDRNMPQHF

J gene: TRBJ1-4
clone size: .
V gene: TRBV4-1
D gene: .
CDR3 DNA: TGCGCCAGCAGCCAAGATCATTGGACAGAAAATGAAAAACTGTTTTTT
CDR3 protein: CASSQDHWTENEKLFF